These 9 T cell receptor beta chains were all obtained from the same sample, sequenced in a study of blood T cell repertoires in COVID-19. The table came from immunoSEQ multiplex PCR; TCRdb's copy has only in-frame clones and leaves some out. The table lists hundreds of thousands of clones, more than 80% of them singletons. The sample comprised PBMCs or T cells enriched from blood (not recorded which). The receptor source for this set is a man aged 18 to 30 who had recovered from COVID-19.

The rearrangement links TRBV15 to TRBJ2-1; possible D gene TRBD1, 6 bases. V was clipped by 0 bases and J by 9 bases, with 18 bases between them. The CDR3 contains 16 residues. Germline CDR1 LNHNV, CDR2 YYDKDF (reference sequence). The CDR3 nucleotides read TGTGCCACCAGCAGAGAATTGGACAGTGGCTTCAGTGAGCAGTTCTTC. This sequence encodes CATSRELDSGFSEQFF.

This chain links TRBV5-1 with TRBJ1-1; TRBD1 matches at 8 bases. V gave up 0 bases and J gave up 1 base; unmatched junction bases: 2. The CDR3 runs 15 residues. Germline CDR1 and CDR2: SGHRS and YFSETQ. The CDR3 nucleotides read TGCGCCAGCAGCTTGGCGGGGACAGGGAACACTGAAGCTTTCTTT. This sequence encodes CASSLAGTGNTEAFF. The complete variable domain, with remaining parts taken from reference TRBV5-1 and TRBJ1-1, reads KAGVTQTPRYLIKTRGQQVTLSCSPISGHRSVSWYQQTPGQGLQFLFEYFSETQRNKGNFPGRFSGRQFSNSRSEMNVSTLELGDSALYLCASSLAGTGNTEAFFGQGTRLTVV.

The chain employs TRBV7-3 and TRBJ2-7, with D possibly being TRBD2 (6 bases). This CDR3 region has 13 residues. The ends were cut back, 5 bases at V and 5 bases at J, with 13 bases in the middle. Per germline, CDR1 SGHTA and CDR2 FQGTGA. CDR3 DNA sequence: TGTGCCAGCAGCCGGGGGTTAGGGAACGAGCAGTACTTC. Residues: CASSRGLGNEQYF.

V gene TRBV30 combines with J gene TRBJ1-5, with TRBD1 as a possible D gene (5 bases). V lost 2 bases and J 6 bases, leaving 11 bases between the germline ends. CDR1 is GTSNPN and CDR2 is SVGIG in the germline V gene (reference sequence). This CDR3 has 13 residues. The CDR3 DNA reads as TGTGCCTGGAGTCGCGGGGACGGTCAGCCCCAGCATTTT. It is translated as CAWSRGDGQPQHF.

The CDR3 DNA reads as TGTGCCAGCAGCGAGCGGGGGGGGAGCGATACGCAGTATTTT. Protein: CASSERGGSDTQYF. The chain recombines TRBV11-3 with TRBJ2-3; TRBD2 matches 10 bases. Losses at the gene ends were 5 bases for V and 6 bases for J; bases not matched to a gene: 5. Germline CDR1 is SGHNT and CDR2 is YENEEA. The CDR3 is 14 residues long.

The chain has TRBV9 and TRBJ2-3, with 7 bases fitting TRBD2. Germline V gene sequence: CDR1 SGDLS, CDR2 YYNGEE. Losses at the gene ends were 2 bases for V and 1 base for J; bases not matched to a gene: 1. The CDR3 is 14 amino acids. The CDR3 sequence is CASSVGRGTDTQYF. CDR3 in DNA: TGTGCCAGCAGCGTGGGGAGGGGCACAGATACGCAGTATTTT.

The rearrangement uses TRBV6-5 and TRBJ2-3; 10 bases are shared with TRBD2. This CDR3 has 15 residues. Trimming took 8 bases from V and 6 from J; bases not matched to a gene: 11. Germline V lookup: CDR1 MNHEY, CDR2 SVGAGI. CDR3 nucleotides: TGTGCCAGCTGGCAAATAGCGGGAGGTTGGGATACGCAGTATTTT. This translates into CASWQIAGGWDTQYF.

CDR3 residues: CASSLPMTGNYEQYF. CDR3 DNA: TGTGCCAGCAGTTTACCCATGACAGGGAACTACGAGCAGTACTTC. This sequence joins TRBV28 and TRBJ2-7; 7 nucleotides align to TRBD1. Germline V gene sequence: CDR1 MDHEN, CDR2 SYDVKM. Trimming cost V 2 bases and J 3 bases; bases outside gene matches: 7. The CDR3 runs to 15 residues.

This CDR3 reads CASSLNRVGDTQYF. The CDR3 nucleotides read TGTGCCAGCAGTCTTAACAGGGTAGGAGATACGCAGTATTTT. V gene TRBV27 combines with J gene TRBJ2-3; weak D call: TRBD1 (6 bases). CDR3 size: 14 residues. Germline lookup yields CDR1 MNHEY and CDR2 SMNVEV (reference sequence). Trimming cost V 5 bases and J 5 bases, with 14 bases left between them.